The sample holds one count of the clone carrying this T cell receptor (beta chain). The data were taken from a study of CD8 T cells in Susac syndrome. The V gene lost 5 bases and the J gene lost 0 bases, with 6 bases spanning the gap. Per the germline V gene, CDR1 is GTSNPN and CDR2 is SVGIG (reference sequence). The CDR3 is 12 residues long. With random hexamers, roughly 0.5 to 1 ug RNA was reverse transcribed. MiXCR was run by TCRdb on the immunoSEQ multiplex PCR reads, yielding one entry per CDR3 protein. The sample yields about 80,000 distinct CDR3 sequences, around 94% seen once. The sequencing input was CD8+ T cells from PBMCs. The rearrangement links TRBV30 to TRBJ2-3; D may be TRBD2 (6 bases). The source of this sequence is a human donor in good health. The CDR3 reads CAWGTSTDTQYF. The CDR3 DNA follows: TGTGCCTGGGGGACTAGCACAGATACGCAGTATTTT. The variable domain in full, completed from reference TRBV30 and TRBJ2-3, reads SQTIHQWPATLVQPVGSPLSLECTVEGTSNPNLYWYRQAAGRGLQLLFYSVGIGQISSEVPQNLSASRPQDRQFILSSKKLLLSDSGFYLCAWGTSTDTQYFGPGTRLTVL.